This TCR beta chain is drawn from a study of PD-1 blockade in classical Hodgkin lymphoma (dated by TCRdb to the early 2020s). Background on the whole study: Nivolumab dosing was 3 mg/kg intravenously every 2 weeks, continuing until either disease progression or unacceptable toxicity. The study used TCR beta sequencing and CyTOF to define a peripheral blood immune signature of response to PD-1 blockade in classical Hodgkin lymphoma.

This specimen's time point label, interpreted: cycle 2 day 1 (C2D1) of nivolumab. Every trial patient had relapsed following autologous stem cell transplantation, and prior brentuximab vedotin exposure was what differed among cohorts A, B and C. The trial cohort included fewer than 60 patients with relapsed/refractory classical Hodgkin lymphoma, and each patient had a best overall response of complete response, partial response or progressive disease. Trial patients were treated with single-agent nivolumab in the multi-cohort phase II CheckMate 205 trial. An independent review committee assessed best overall response by applying the 2007 International Working Group response criteria. Trial PBMCs were collected immediately before nivolumab initiation (C1D1) and during therapy at cycle 2 day 1 and cycle 4 day 1. After peripheral blood was drawn into 8 mL Vacutainer Cell Preparation Tubes, PBMCs were isolated by centrifugation and then cryopreserved.

The Qiagen DNeasy kit was used to extract genomic DNA from unsorted PBMCs and from the negatively selected CD4+ and CD8+ fractions. TCR beta CDR3 regions were amplified by immunoSEQ multiplex PCR using primers annealing to V and J segments. Amplification bias was minimized using a synthetic immune receptor repertoire, and residual bias was removed computationally after sequencing. Under the source paper's analysis protocol: Repertoire diversity was quantified as the Shannon entropy index using custom Python scripts. Unsorted, CD4+ and CD8+ repertoires were examined separately, except in combined analyses, for which CD4+ and CD8+ sequences were merged in silico. A clone counted as expanded when the clone's frequency after treatment rose at least 2-fold relative to C1D1, and clones undetected at baseline were given a pseudocount of 0.5. Singleton clones were defined as clones with 0 or 1 copy at C1D1, and non-singleton clones were defined as clones with 2 or more copies. Clones expanded in unsorted samples were assigned a CD4+, CD8+ or unknown annotation through matching of protein sequences in sorted samples from the same patient. Wilcoxon tests on paired samples were used to test changes in diversity from C1D1 to C4D1. The source is immuneACCESS, and TCRdb retained only in-frame sequences with V and J called. Part of the clones is not carried over; for the studies checked, unresolved V genes explain less than half of this, and the remainder is unexplained. V and J calls plus clone size are reproduced from that table; the DNA served to infer D and trimming. The sample records about 43,000 clones, over 65% of which are singletons. The ten largest clones represent 2.5% to 3.5% of the sample.

Findings and caveats that apply to the study as a whole: A significant rise by C4D1 was seen in CD4+ but not CD8+ TCR diversity (p=0.0027 vs p=0.16), with the rise being most apparent in complete responders (p=0.02). The study was limited to a single clinical trial cohort, and causes of repertoire differences, possibly disease activity or prior therapy, remained undefined. Newly diagnosed patients were reported to have lower baseline TCR diversity than healthy donors, and relapsed/refractory patients were reported to have lower baseline TCR diversity still. Patients starting nivolumab less than 1 year after ASCT had lower diversity and were excluded from later analyses to avoid confounding by immune reconstitution. Among trial patients, those achieving complete response had baseline diversity similar to that of newly diagnosed patients, while diversity was significantly lower in partial responders and progressors.

A remark on this clone: Its antigen specificity is not known. The sample holds no much larger clone one base away, and base qualities are not on file.

Sequences SGHRS (CDR1) and YFSETQ (CDR2) are obtained from the germline V gene. V lost 2 bases and J lost 6 bases; the stretch between them is 12 bases long. The CDR3, cysteine through phenylalanine, is 14 amino acids long. The sequence is cut down to CDR3 DNA, 42 bases in frame from base 1. The source material was peripheral blood mononuclear cells (PBMCs), sampled before the second cycle of nivolumab. The sequence came from a human donor with classical Hodgkin lymphoma. Recombination joined TRBV5-1 with TRBJ2-1; TRBD1 could be the D gene, as 5 bases match. The bases are TGCGCCAGCAGCTTCGTTACAGGAGCCAATGAGCAGTTCTTC. Its product reads: CASSFVTGANEQFF.